The T cell receptor (beta chain) described here comes from a study of early T cells in non-severe SARS-CoV-2 infection. Overall study: Sequencing was performed on bulk RNA from unsorted whole blood, leaving chains unpaired.

Individual cDNA molecules received unique molecular identifiers during library preparation. TCRdb redid the calling of the 5' RACE reads with MiXCR, one entry per CDR3 protein. The data show approximately 30,000 distinct CDR3 sequences, about 4.3% seen once. This clonotype was counted ten times or more. Germline CDR1 SNHLY, CDR2 FYNNEI. Trimming removed 1 base from V and 4 bases from J; junction bases left unmatched: 9. The CDR3 length is 16 residues. The V gene is TRBV2, the J gene TRBJ1-2; 7 nucleotides align to TRBD1. The receptor's source is an adult who was a healthcare worker with PCR-confirmed SARS-CoV-2 infection or an uninfected control (not recorded which). The sample comprised whole blood. CDR3 protein: CASSEGSGTDPYGYTF. In nucleotides, the CDR3 is TGTGCCAGCAGTGAAGGGTCGGGGACAGACCCCTATGGCTACACCTTC.